The next 4 T cell receptor beta chains were all read from a single sample in a study of T cells in localized non-small cell lung cancer. Data came from immunoSEQ multiplex PCR; TCRdb stores just in-frame clones and leaves some out. The table records approximately 52,000 clones, 86% of them present only once. Sequencing was performed on peripheral blood, taken before any cancer treatment. These receptors were obtained from a male donor older than 55 with stage III squamous cell lung carcinoma.

This clone was counted a single time. J is TRBJ1-1 and V is TRBV6-5; a possible D gene is TRBD1 (5 bases). V lost 8 bases, J lost 5 bases, and 18 bases lay in between. This CDR3 has 14 amino acids. Germline CDR1 MNHEY, CDR2 SVGAGI. The CDR3 loop is CASFFQGRGTEAFF. CDR3 in DNA: TGTGCCAGCTTTTTTCAGGGACGGGGAACTGAAGCTTTCTTT.

In this sample, this clone turned up many times. Different DNA sequences within this sample yield the same CDR3. The chain has TRBV19 and TRBJ2-5; tentative D call: TRBD1 (5 bases). Trimming cost V 5 bases and J 1 base, with 11 bases left between them. In germline, CDR1 is LNHDA, CDR2 SQIVND (reference sequence). This CDR3 region has 14 residues. The CDR3 region is CASSADRVQETQYF. The CDR3 DNA reads TGTGCCAGTAGTGCTGACAGAGTCCAAGAGACCCAGTACTTC.

This chain connects TRBV19 to TRBJ1-3, with TRBD1 identical over 9 bases. With V trimmed by 6 bases and J by 3 bases, 3 bases remained unmatched. This CDR3 region has 14 residues. Germline-derived CDR1 and CDR2 are LNHDA and SQIVND (reference sequence). CDR3 bases: TGTGCCAGTAGACAGGGGGCTATTGGAAACACCATATATTTT. Protein: CASRQGAIGNTIYF.

The chain recombines TRBV21-1 with TRBJ2-7; no DNA check was done on the table's D call, TRBD2. TRBV21-1 represents a pseudogene. There are 14 residues in the CDR3. The CDR3 is CASSGRDGLYEQYF. CDR3 DNA: TGTGCCAGCAGCGGGCGGGACGGCCTCTACGAGCAGTACTTC.